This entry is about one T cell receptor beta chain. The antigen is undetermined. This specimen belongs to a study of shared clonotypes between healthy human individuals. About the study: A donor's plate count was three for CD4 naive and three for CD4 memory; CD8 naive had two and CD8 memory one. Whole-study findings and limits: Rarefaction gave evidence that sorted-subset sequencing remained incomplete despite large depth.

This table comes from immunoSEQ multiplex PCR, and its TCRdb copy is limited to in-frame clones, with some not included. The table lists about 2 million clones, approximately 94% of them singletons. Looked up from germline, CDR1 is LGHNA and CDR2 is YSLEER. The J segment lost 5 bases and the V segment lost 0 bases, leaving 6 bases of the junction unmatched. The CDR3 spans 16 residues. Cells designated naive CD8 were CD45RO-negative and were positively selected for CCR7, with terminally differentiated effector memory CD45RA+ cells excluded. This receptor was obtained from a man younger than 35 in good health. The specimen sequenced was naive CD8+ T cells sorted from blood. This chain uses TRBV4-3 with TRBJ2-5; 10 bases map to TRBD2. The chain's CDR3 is CASSQDLAGVPETQYF. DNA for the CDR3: TGCGCCAGCAGCCAAGACCTAGCGGGAGTCCCCGAGACCCAGTACTTC.